Below are 27 T cell receptor beta chains sequenced from a single sample in a study of blood T cells in healthy people across ages. Combining a sample-barcoded 5' primer with a J-beta primer mix, a second PCR ran for roughly 6 to 12 cycles. TCRdb re-derived calls from the 5' RACE reads in MiXCR, one entry per CDR3 protein. The sample records over a million distinct CDR3 sequences, roughly 40% being singletons. The sequencing input was blood. The receptors come from a woman under 30 in good health.

The J gene is TRBJ2-3, the V gene TRBV7-2; 11 nucleotides align to TRBD2. J was trimmed by 7 bases and V by 4 bases; bases with no gene match: 10. Germline CDR1 is SGHTA and CDR2 is FQGNSA. This CDR3 has 16 residues. CDR3 region: CASSSLAGAVGNTQYF. The CDR3, as DNA: TGTGCCAGCAGCTCACTAGCGGGAGCGGTTGGAAATACGCAGTATTTT. Based on the CDR3 plus reference TRBV7-2 and TRBJ2-3, the full variable domain is GAGVSQSPSNKVTEKGKDVELRCDPISGHTALYWYRQSLGQGLEFLIYFQGNSAPDKSGLPSDRFSAERTGGSVSTLTIQRTQQEDSAVYLCASSSLAGAVGNTQYFGPGTRLTVL.

The V gene is TRBV5-6, the J gene TRBJ2-1; TRBD1 aligns across 8 bases. Trimming cost V 3 bases and J 6 bases; bases outside gene matches: 8. CDR1 SGHDT and CDR2 YYEEEE come from the germline V gene. The CDR3 extends over 15 amino acids. CDR3 region: CASSSGPGGLNEQFF. The CDR3 DNA is TGTGCCAGCAGCTCCGGGCCAGGGGGCCTCAATGAGCAGTTCTTC.

This chain connects TRBV12-3 or TRBV12-4 to TRBJ2-7, with D possibly TRBD1 on 5 matching bases. CDR3 length: 13 residues. Trimming took off 5 bases at V and 5 bases at J, with 13 bases between the two ends. CDR3 coding DNA: TGTGCCAGCAGTGTTGGGGCGAGCAACGAGCAGTACTTC. It is translated as CASSVGASNEQYF.

CDR3 region: CASTGSTEQFF. CDR3 nucleotide sequence: TGTGCCAGTACAGGTAGCACTGAGCAGTTCTTC. The chain carries TRBV19 and TRBJ2-1; D gene ambiguous. The CDR3 consists of 11 residues. V lost 7 bases and J 9 bases, leaving 10 bases between the germline ends. In germline, CDR1 is LNHDA, CDR2 SQIVND (reference sequence).

This clonotype was detected a few times. V usage is TRBV20-1 and J usage is TRBJ1-2; tentative D call: TRBD1 (6 bases). Germline CDR1 and CDR2: DFQATT and SNEGSKA (reference sequence). V was cut by 0 bases and J by 4 bases, with 18 bases left in between. The CDR3 sequence is 16 residues long. The CDR3 is CSARDQGSWLSYGYTF. Written as DNA, the CDR3 is TGCAGTGCTAGAGATCAGGGGTCATGGCTTAGCTATGGCTACACCTTC.

The chain combines TRBV20-1 with TRBJ2-5, with 7 bases identical to TRBD2. The germline gives CDR1 DFQATT, CDR2 SNEGSKA (reference sequence). The CDR3 is made up of 15 amino acids. Trimming took 5 bases from V and 4 from J; bases not matched to a gene: 13. The CDR3 region has the DNA TGCAGTGCTCCGTCCACCAAGCGGGACTTAGAGACCCAGTACTTC. It is translated as CSAPSTKRDLETQYF.

The gene calls are TRBV20-1 and TRBJ2-7; TRBD2 agrees at 15 bases. Germline values: CDR1 DFQATT, CDR2 SNEGSKA (reference sequence). The CDR3 is 15 residues long. Losses at the gene ends were 6 bases for V and 5 bases for J; bases not matched to a gene: 8. CDR3 loop: CSAGTSGGPLDEQYF. The CDR3 DNA sequence: TGCAGTGCCGGGACTAGCGGGGGGCCTCTGGACGAGCAGTACTTC.

The J gene is TRBJ2-1, the V gene TRBV7-8, with a possible D match to TRBD2 (6 bases). Germline-derived CDR1 and CDR2 are SGHVS and FQNEAQ. The length of the CDR3 is 15 residues. V lost 4 bases, J lost 4 bases, and 14 bases lay in between. In nucleotides, the CDR3 is TGTGCCAGCAGCTCGCAGCGGGTTTCGTACAATGAGCAGTTCTTC. Protein: CASSSQRVSYNEQFF.

The V gene is TRBV12-3 or TRBV12-4, the J gene TRBJ2-7, with 9 bases matching TRBD2. This CDR3 is 14 amino acids long. Trimming cost V 5 bases and J 3 bases; bases outside gene matches: 5. CDR3 residues: CASSAYSGSYEQYF. In DNA, the CDR3 is TGTGCCAGCAGTGCCTATAGCGGGAGCTACGAGCAGTACTTC.

Notes on this clonotype: At one end, the junction sequence differs from germline, possibly due to a read error. CDR3 residues: CASTPGLADGPWSYNERFF. For the CDR3, the DNA is TGTGCCAGCACCCCGGGACTAGCGGATGGCCCATGGTCCTACAATGAGCGGTTCTTC. The J gene is TRBJ2-1, the V gene TRBV5-5; 11 bases line up with TRBD2. Germline lookup yields CDR1 SGHKS and CDR2 YYEKEE (reference sequence). The CDR3 is 19 amino acids.

The chain employs TRBV5-1 and TRBJ2-5; TRBD1 matches at 8 bases. The junction had 10 bases not matched to a gene; V was cut back by 5 bases and J by 1 base. CDR3 length: 16 residues. From germline, CDR1 is SGHRS and CDR2 YFSETQ. DNA of the CDR3: TGCGCCAGCAGGGTGAAGCCGGGACAGGCCCAAGAGACCCAGTACTTC. Protein sequence: CASRVKPGQAQETQYF.

Points on this clonotype: Given a much more abundant clone one base away, this may be a read error. J is TRBJ2-1 and V is TRBV20-1, with TRBD2 matching 11 bases. Per the germline V gene, CDR1 is DFQATT and CDR2 is SNEGSKA (reference sequence). The junction had 8 bases not matched to a gene; V was cut back by 8 bases and J by 2 bases. The CDR3 spans 15 residues. CDR3 residues: CSTYVLAGAYNEQFF. For the CDR3, the DNA is TGCAGTACGTATGTACTAGCGGGAGCCTACAATGAGCAGTTCTTC.

The chain recombines TRBV5-1 with TRBJ2-6, with D perhaps being TRBD1 or TRBD2 (5 bases each). Germline loops: CDR1 SGHRS, CDR2 YFSETQ. Trimming stripped 3 bases from V and 4 bases from J, with 20 bases between. The CDR3 has 18 amino acids. The CDR3 spells CASSWELRGTAGANVLTF. CDR3 nucleotides: TGCGCCAGCAGCTGGGAATTGAGGGGAACGGCGGGGGCCAACGTCCTGACTTTC.

The J gene is TRBJ2-7, the V gene TRBV12-3 or TRBV12-4, with D tentatively TRBD2 (5 bases). This CDR3 region has 13 residues. V lost 1 base to trimming and J lost 7 bases, with 11 bases between them. The CDR3 sequence is CASSLGENNEQYF. In DNA, the CDR3 is TGTGCCAGCAGTTTAGGGGAGAACAATGAGCAGTACTTC.

This chain connects TRBV6-6 to TRBJ1-4; tentatively, D is TRBD1 (6 bases). Germline lookup yields CDR1 MNHNY and CDR2 SVGAGI (reference sequence). Trimming stripped 11 bases from V and 6 bases from J, with 25 bases between. CDR3 size: 16 residues. CDR3 sequence reads: CAGSFADPGAYEKLFF. DNA of the CDR3: TGTGCCGGGAGTTTTGCCGACCCGGGGGCCTATGAAAAACTGTTTTTT.

The sample holds one count of this clonotype. V usage is TRBV29-1 and J usage is TRBJ2-3; D unresolved. This CDR3 region has 13 residues. V lost 5 bases, J lost 3 bases, and 12 bases lay in between. Germline V gene lookup returns CDR1 SQVTM and CDR2 ANQGSEA. The CDR3: CSVSPRFTDTQYF. DNA for the CDR3: TGCAGCGTTAGTCCTAGGTTTACAGATACGCAGTATTTT.

This clonotype was observed at least ten times. This chain links TRBV5-1 with TRBJ2-3; D unclear. Trimming took 2 bases from V and 8 from J, leaving 12 bases between them. CDR1 SGHRS and CDR2 YFSETQ come from the germline V gene. The CDR3 contains 13 residues. CDR3 loop: CASSFGHESTQYF. The CDR3 DNA follows: TGCGCCAGCAGCTTCGGCCACGAGAGTACGCAGTATTTT. Based on the CDR3 plus reference TRBV5-1 and TRBJ2-3, the full variable domain is KAGVTQTPRYLIKTRGQQVTLSCSPISGHRSVSWYQQTPGQGLQFLFEYFSETQRNKGNFPGRFSGRQFSNSRSEMNVSTLELGDSALYLCASSFGHESTQYFGPGTRLTVL.

This clonotype has only a few counts. The chain couples TRBV2 to TRBJ2-7; D may be TRBD2 (6 bases). The V gene lost 10 bases and the J gene lost 0 bases, with 16 bases spanning the gap. CDR1 is SNHLY and CDR2 is FYNNEI in the germline V gene. This CDR3 spans 14 amino acids. The CDR3: CATGGGDLSYEQYF. The CDR3 nucleotides are TGTGCCACCGGCGGCGGGGACCTCTCCTACGAGCAGTACTTC.

The chain recombines TRBV7-2 with TRBJ2-3; TRBD2 aligns across 11 bases. The CDR3 spans 17 residues. J lost 2 bases, V lost 1 base, and 5 bases had no gene match. Germline V gene sequence: CDR1 SGHTA, CDR2 FQGNSA. The CDR3 DNA follows: TGTGCCAGCAGCTTAGGGGGACTAGCGGCCCTCACAGATACGCAGTATTTT. Protein sequence: CASSLGGLAALTDTQYF.

The J gene is TRBJ2-7, the V gene TRBV27; D is tentatively TRBD1 or TRBD2 (5 bases each). The CDR3 has 14 residues. Germline V gene sequence: CDR1 MNHEY, CDR2 SMNVEV (reference sequence). Trimming shortened V by 4 bases and J by 4 bases, and 14 bases separated the two germline ends. This CDR3 reads CASSYTGPSYEQYF. In nucleotides, the CDR3 is TGTGCCAGCAGTTATACGGGACCCTCATACGAGCAGTACTTC.

This clonotype turned up a few times. The chain carries TRBV9 and TRBJ2-7; D is ambiguous. Deletions cut 0 bases from V and 7 bases from J, with 8 bases between. The CDR3 is 12 amino acids. Germline assignment: CDR1 SGDLS and CDR2 YYNGEE. This chain's CDR3 is CASSVGVSEQYF. The CDR3 DNA sequence: TGTGCCAGCAGCGTAGGGGTTTCGGAGCAGTACTTC.

There are a few counts of this clonotype. Here the CDR3 reads CASSLVAESPEQYF. In nucleotides, the CDR3 is TGCGCCAGCAGCTTGGTGGCGGAGTCCCCCGAGCAGTACTTC. The chain combines TRBV5-1 with TRBJ2-7, with D hard to call. V lost 0 bases and J 6 bases, leaving 13 bases between the germline ends. The CDR3 sequence is 14 residues long. The germline CDR1 and CDR2 sequences are SGHRS and YFSETQ.

In this sample, this clonotype turned up a few times. The CDR3 reads CASSQDRGGLVDEQYF. The DNA of the CDR3 is TGTGCCAGCAGCCAAGATCGCGGGGGTTTGGTCGACGAGCAGTACTTC. The chain uses TRBV4-2 and TRBJ2-7; 7 nucleotides align to TRBD2. The V gene's germline CDR1 is LGHNA and CDR2 YNFKEQ. J lost 5 bases, V lost 0 bases, and 10 bases had no gene match. The CDR3 spans 16 residues.

This clonotype has only a few counts. The gene calls are TRBV6-6 and TRBJ1-5; TRBD1 matches 10 bases. Germline V gene sequence: CDR1 MNHNY, CDR2 SVGAGI (reference sequence). V lost 5 bases, J lost 7 bases, and 2 bases stayed unmatched. The CDR3 runs to 13 residues. CDR3 sequence: CASSGDRGQPQHF. The CDR3 DNA sequence: TGTGCCAGCAGTGGGGACAGGGGCCAGCCCCAGCATTTT.

This CDR3 is CSAPGDAVFTDTQYF. The CDR3 nucleotides read TGCAGTGCTCCAGGGGACGCCGTATTCACAGATACGCAGTATTTT. The chain combines TRBV20-1 with TRBJ2-3; possible D gene TRBD1, 6 bases. CDR1 and CDR2 (germline): DFQATT, SNEGSKA (reference sequence). V lost 5 bases and J lost 2, with 17 bases in between. The CDR3 covers 15 residues.

This clonotype showed up just a few times. The rearrangement joins TRBV6-2 or TRBV6-3 to TRBJ1-5, with D unresolved. Trimming cost V 6 bases and J 3 bases, with 9 bases left between them. CDR1 is MNHEY and CDR2 is SVGEGT in the germline V gene. This CDR3 comprises 13 residues. CDR3 in amino acids: CASRLASNQPQHF. Written as DNA, the CDR3 is TGTGCCAGCAGACTAGCCTCCAATCAGCCCCAGCATTTT.

A few counts support this clonotype. This rearrangement joins TRBV5-8 to TRBJ2-1; 12 bases match TRBD2. The V gene end was trimmed by 2 bases and the J gene end by 5 bases; junction bases not matched to a gene: 8. Per the germline V gene, CDR1 is SGHTS and CDR2 is YDEGEE. The CDR3 totals 17 residues. Written as DNA, the CDR3 is TGTGCCAGCAGCTTAGAGCTAGCGGGAGGGTCCCACAATGAGCAGTTCTTC. Its protein is CASSLELAGGSHNEQFF.